This TCR beta chain was identified during a study of blood T cell repertoires in COVID-19 (TCRdb year 2020). For context, the study as a whole: Samples covering the acute and convalescent phases of COVID-19 were provided by collaborators in the United States, Italy and Spain. The prospective study material was composed of cDNA or gDNA derived from T cells, B-cell-depleted T cells, or PBMCs. Subjects who had been exposed to COVID-19, were actively infected with it, or had recovered from it provided the deeply sampled blood TCRbeta repertoires that made up the dataset. The repertoires were made available in a free public database intended to serve as a resource for research on the immune response to SARS-CoV-2. The samples were drawn from the first 160 participants of the ongoing ImmuneRACE study and from 950 to 1,500 subjects provided by 6 global collaborators. A de-identified subject ID, COVID-19 status, age in years and sex were almost always included in the sample metadata. Where HLA class I and class II types were available, the types were taken from metadata supplied by the sample provider, not from assay-based typing.

TCRbeta CDR3 regions were amplified from genomic DNA by means of the immunoSEQ Assay, a bias-controlled multiplex PCR. In the authors' own workflow: Within the assay, amplification of reference gene primers was used to estimate how many nucleated cells each sample contained. To quantify the absolute abundance of each unique TCRbeta CDR3 rearrangement, sequence reads were collapsed and filtered. Productive Simpson clonality was computed per sample as the square root of Simpson's diversity index over productive rearrangements. Not all clones reach the TCRdb copy of this immuneACCESS table, which keeps in-frame sequences only. Checked studies attribute under half of the gap to unresolved V genes and leave the rest unexplained. V and J calls plus clone size are reproduced from that table; the DNA served to infer D and trimming. Recorded for this sample are around 260,000 clones; about 80% of them occurred a single time. Over 9% of the sample goes to the ten largest clones.

Reading from cysteine to phenylalanine, the CDR3 counts 15 amino acids. This entry keeps only the CDR3 DNA: 45 bases, framed from base 1. From a lookup of the germline V gene, CDR1 and CDR2 are SGHTA and FQGTGA. V is pruned by 2 bases and J by 2 bases, leaving 4 bases of the junction without a gene match. As to this clone: Its antigen is currently not known. The sample holds no much larger clone one base away, and base qualities are not on file.

What the research found in general, with its limitations: How much clinical and demographic metadata was included differed by source and by participant, and the metadata was provided uncurated.

Samples from volunteer blood donors who had recovered from COVID-19 were contributed by a second Seattle source. Collaborating institutions collected whole blood in K2EDTA tubes following their own protocols. For TCRbeta analysis, collaborators shipped samples as frozen whole blood, isolated PBMCs, or DNA extracted from either of those sample types. Sequencing was carried out using peripheral blood. This chain joins TRBV7-3 to TRBJ2-3, and TRBD2 aligns with 7 junction nucleotides. The receptor was derived from a woman aged 50 to 65 who had recovered from COVID-19. CDR3 loop: CASSLGGGITDTQYF. The sequence in DNA is TGTGCCAGCAGCTTAGGCGGGGGAATCACAGATACGCAGTATTTT.